These 5 T cell receptor beta chains were sequenced from one sample in a study of shared clonotypes between healthy human individuals. Using immunoSEQ multiplex PCR, the repertoire was profiled, and TCRdb retains in-frame clones only, with some absent. In the table there are over 2 million clones, roughly 95% of which are singletons. The naive CD8 subset, CD45RO-negative cells positively selected for CCR7, excluded terminally differentiated effector memory CD45RA+ cells. The sequenced sample consisted of naive CD8+ T cells sorted from blood. The origin of the receptors is a man between 18 and 29 years old in good health.

The rearrangement links TRBV13 to TRBJ1-6, with D perhaps matching TRBD1 (5 bases). The ends were cut back, 5 bases at V and 8 bases at J, with 13 bases in the middle. The germline gives CDR1 PRHDT, CDR2 FYEKMQ (reference sequence). The CDR3 extends over 14 amino acids. In DNA, the CDR3 is TGTGCCAGCAGCCATAGTGGGGGAGATTCACCCCTCCACTTT. Amino acids: CASSHSGGDSPLHF.

CDR3 amino acids: CASSWQTVMNTEAFF. The DNA for the CDR3 is TGTGCCAGCAGTTGGCAGACAGTCATGAACACTGAAGCTTTCTTT. V gene TRBV28 combines with J gene TRBJ1-1; tentatively, D is TRBD1 (5 bases). Looked up from germline, CDR1 is MDHEN and CDR2 is SYDVKM. The CDR3 spans 15 residues. V dropped 4 bases and J dropped 0 bases, with 12 bases sitting between them.

V gene TRBV27 combines with J gene TRBJ2-4; D is uncertain. Trimming removed 5 bases at V and 5 bases at J, with 10 bases between. The germline gives CDR1 MNHEY, CDR2 SMNVEV (reference sequence). This CDR3 comprises 13 residues. CDR3 sequence reads: CASSPGRENIQYF. For the CDR3, the DNA is TGTGCCAGCAGTCCCGGACGGGAAAACATTCAGTACTTC.

There are a few counts of this clone. The same CDR3 is also encoded by other DNA sequences in this sample. The rearrangement uses TRBV9 and TRBJ1-2, with D possibly being TRBD1 (6 bases). The CDR3 is 15 amino acids. Per germline, CDR1 SGDLS and CDR2 YYNGEE. V gave up 0 bases and J gave up 0 bases, with 9 bases separating them. The CDR3 DNA reads TGTGCCAGCAGCGTAGAGGGACACCCTAACTATGGCTACACCTTC. It translates to CASSVEGHPNYGYTF.

The chain employs TRBV9 and TRBJ2-3; D not certain. Germline V gene sequence: CDR1 SGDLS, CDR2 YYNGEE. The CDR3 consists of 14 residues. V was shortened by 1 base and J by 2 bases, with 8 bases between the two germline ends. The CDR3 is CASSVQGLTDTQYF. The CDR3 DNA reads TGTGCCAGCAGCGTACAAGGGCTCACAGATACGCAGTATTTT.